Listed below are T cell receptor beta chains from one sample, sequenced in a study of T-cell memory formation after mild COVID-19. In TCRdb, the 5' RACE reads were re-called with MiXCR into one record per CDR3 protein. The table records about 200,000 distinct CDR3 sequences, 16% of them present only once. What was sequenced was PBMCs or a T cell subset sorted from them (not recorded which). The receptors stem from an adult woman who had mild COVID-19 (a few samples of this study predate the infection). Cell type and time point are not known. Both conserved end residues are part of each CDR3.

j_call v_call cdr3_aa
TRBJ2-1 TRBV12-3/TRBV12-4 CASSLLGGAYNEQFF
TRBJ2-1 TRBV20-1 CSARIPGTGNNEQFF
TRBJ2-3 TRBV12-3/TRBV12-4 CASSLDGTTDTQYF
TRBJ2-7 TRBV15 CATSRHGGYEQYF
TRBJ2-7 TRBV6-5 CASSYGGQGSYEQYF
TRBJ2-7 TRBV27 CASSFGTTISEQYF
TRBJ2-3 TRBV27 CASSLASGSLPQYF
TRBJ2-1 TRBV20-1 CSARDPRVWTGENEQFF
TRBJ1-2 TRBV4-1 CASSQYHRDYTF
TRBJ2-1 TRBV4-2 CASSQEARGPLKNEQFF
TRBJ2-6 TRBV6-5 CASSLRGQGSSGANVLTF
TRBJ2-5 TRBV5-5 CASSLGLMRETQYF
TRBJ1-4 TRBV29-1 CSVGDRVGEKLFF
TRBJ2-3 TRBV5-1 CASSLEGGQKFSRF
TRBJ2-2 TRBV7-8 CASSLGSHLGGNNTGELFF
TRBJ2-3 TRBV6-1 CASSEAAVAGGPPIDDTQYF
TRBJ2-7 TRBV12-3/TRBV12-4 CASRWTGGEQYF
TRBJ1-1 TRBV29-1 CSVGMTGTNTEAFF
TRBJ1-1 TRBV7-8 CASSLDQYGTGSTEAFF
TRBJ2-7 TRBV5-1 CASSFTGSNTYEQYF
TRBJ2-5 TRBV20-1 CSARDAKAKTQYF
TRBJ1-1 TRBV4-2 CASSQEWGQGKTEAFF
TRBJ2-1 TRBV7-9 CASSHTSGRAAEQFF
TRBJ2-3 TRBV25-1 CASSGPNGTDTQYF
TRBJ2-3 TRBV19 CASSPGLAGSTDTQYF
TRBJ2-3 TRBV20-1 CSASQTSGVTDTQCF
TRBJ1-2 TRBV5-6 CASSHRGASVVYGYTF
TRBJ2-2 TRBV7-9 CASSKGLPTIGELFF
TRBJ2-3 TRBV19 CASSIYEGASDTQYF
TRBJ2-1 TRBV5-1 CASSPTSGGASYNEQFF
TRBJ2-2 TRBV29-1 CSCRDTGELFF
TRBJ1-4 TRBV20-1 CSARGGQGRNEKLFF
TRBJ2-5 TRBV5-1 CASSYGGSGGETQYF
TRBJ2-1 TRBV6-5 CASSNEQFF
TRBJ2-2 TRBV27 CASSLEPPGVGYTGELFF
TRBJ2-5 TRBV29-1 CSVDKLAGETQYF
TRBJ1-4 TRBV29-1 CSVLLGLNEKLFF
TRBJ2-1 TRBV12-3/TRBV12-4 CASSRLLAGGHNEQFF
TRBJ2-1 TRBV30 CAWSLFSTEQFF
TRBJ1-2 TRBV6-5 CASSYSGTGGSGYTF
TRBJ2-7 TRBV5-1 CASSSEVSRGVVEQYF
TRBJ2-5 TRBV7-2 CASSLAVGELYQETQYF
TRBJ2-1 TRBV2 CASQTSGYNEQFF
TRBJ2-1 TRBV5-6 CASSLGVRPPNEQFF